This T cell receptor beta chain derives from a study of T-cell memory formation after mild COVID-19. This clonotype occurred a few times. V was shortened by 5 bases and J by 0 bases, with 11 bases between the two germline ends. CDR1 SGHRS and CDR2 YFSETQ come from the germline V gene. The CDR3 totals 14 residues. Amplification by 5'RACE using constant-segment primers produced TCR alpha and TCR beta cDNA libraries that carried sample barcodes and UMIs. TCRdb recomputed calls from the 5' RACE reads with MiXCR, one row per CDR3 protein. The sample records fewer than 500,000 distinct CDR3 sequences, approximately 25% being singletons.

The receptor's source is an adult woman who had mild COVID-19 (a few samples of this study predate the infection). Cell type and time point are not known. Sequenced sample: PBMCs or a T cell subset sorted from them (not recorded which). J is TRBJ1-1 and V is TRBV5-1; the D is unclear. The CDR3 region is CASRTSLMNTEAFF. The CDR3 nucleotides are TGCGCCAGCAGGACCAGTCTTATGAACACTGAAGCTTTCTTT.